Listed below are T cell receptor beta chains from one sample, sequenced in a study of cytomegalovirus exposure and HLA in healthy donors. The protocol was immunoSEQ multiplex PCR, while the TCRdb copy is restricted to in-frame clones and leaves out a portion. Of 100,000 to 150,000 clones listed, about 74% are singletons. The sample was PBMCs. The receptors were gathered from a man aged 40-49 years in good health and CMV-seropositive. CDR3s include the opening cysteine and the closing phenylalanine or tryptophan. A D gene is named only where the DNA matches it firmly. Size tells how often a clone was seen (once, few, many) or the class of an expanded clone, and some rows leave it out.

V	D	J	size	DNA	CDR3
TRBV30	-	TRBJ1-1	-	TGTGCCTGGAGTGTACTCCAGGGAAACACTGAAGCTTTCTTT	CAWSVLQGNTEAFF
TRBV5-4	-	TRBJ1-5	-	TGTGCCCCCCCTTCCGCGGGAGGGGCCCAGCATTTT	CAPPSAGGAQHF
TRBV7-2	TRBD1	TRBJ1-1	-	TGTGCCAGCAGCTTAGCGATCGTAGGGGGCTCGCCGTCTCCATTT	CASSLAIVGGSPSPF
TRBV5-1	TRBD2	TRBJ2-1	-	TGCGCCAGCAGCTTGGGGGCGGGAGCTGGCAATGAGCAGTTCTTC	CASSLGAGAGNEQFF
TRBV5-1	TRBD2	TRBJ2-1	-	TGCGCCAGCAGCTCGGGACTAGCCGACAATGAGCAGTTCTTC	CASSSGLADNEQFF
TRBV5-1	TRBD2	TRBJ2-7	-	TGCGCCAGCAGCTTGGTCCCCTTTGCTAGCGGGGCCTACGAGCAGTACTTC	CASSLVPFASGAYEQYF
TRBV27	-	TRBJ2-2	-	TGTGCCAGCAGTACCCGGCAGGTAAACACCGGGGAGCTGTTTTTT	CASSTRQVNTGELFF
TRBV27	-	TRBJ1-1	-	TGTGCCAGCAGTTCCCTGACAGGTTCGAACACTGAAGCTTTCTTT	CASSSLTGSNTEAFF
TRBV5-1	TRBD2	TRBJ2-2	few	TGCGCCAGCACCGTGACTAGCGGGGTGGACACCGGGGAGCTGTTTTTT	CASTVTSGVDTGELFF
TRBV4-2	-	TRBJ2-5	-	TGTGCCAGCAGCCAAGACCGAGGCGGAAATGGAGAGACCCAGTACTTC	CASSQDRGGNGETQYF
TRBV11-2	TRBD1	TRBJ2-7	-	TGTGCCAGCAGCTCCTACACAGGGGGGACCTACGAGCAGTACTTC	CASSSYTGGTYEQYF
TRBV14	-	TRBJ2-7	-	TGTGCCAGCAGTTCCGGGATACCAGGACACGAGCAGTACTTC	CASSSGIPGHEQYF
TRBV5-5	-	TRBJ2-3	-	TGTGCCAGCAGCCGCGGACAGAGCACAGATACGCAGTATTTT	CASSRGQSTDTQYF
TRBV11-2	TRBD2	TRBJ2-2	-	TGTGCCAGCAGCAGGACTAGCGGGAGAGTGGGCGGGGAGCTGTTTTTT	CASSRTSGRVGGELFF
TRBV5-1	TRBD2	TRBJ2-1	-	TGCGCCAGCAGCCCCGGGACTAGCGGTCCGGGGGATGAGCAGTTCTTC	CASSPGTSGPGDEQFF
TRBV19	TRBD2	TRBJ2-2	-	TGTGCCAGTAGTCAACTAGCGGGTAACACCGGGGAGCTGTTTTTT	CASSQLAGNTGELFF
TRBV28	-	TRBJ2-7	once	TGTGCCAGCAGTTTAGTCTGGGACACCGGTTACGAGCAGTACTTC	CASSLVWDTGYEQYF
TRBV9	-	TRBJ1-1	-	TGTGCCAGCAGCGTAGTCAGGGGATCGAACACTGAAGCTTTCTTT	CASSVVRGSNTEAFF
TRBV27	-	TRBJ1-6	few	TGTGCCAGCCGCGCGGGCTATAATTCACCCCTCCACTTT	CASRAGYNSPLHF
TRBV27	-	TRBJ2-3	few	TGTGCCAGCAGTCCCTGGGGGGGGGCAAATACGCAGTATTTT	CASSPWGGANTQYF
TRBV7-9	TRBD1	TRBJ2-7	-	TGTGCCAGTAGCCCACGGGACAGGGTGACGGGCGGCTACGAGCAGTACTTC	CASSPRDRVTGGYEQYF
TRBV28	-	TRBJ2-2	-	TGTGCCAGCAGTCTCGCCACCGGGAAGCTGTTTTTT	CASSLATGKLFF
TRBV7-7	TRBD2	TRBJ2-3	-	TGTGCTAGCAGTCCTCTAGCGGGAGGGGGAGATACGCAGTATTTT	CASSPLAGGGDTQYF
TRBV19	-	TRBJ2-2	-	TGTGCCAGTAGTATGATTTGGGGCCTCAACACCGGGGAGCTGTTTTTT	CASSMIWGLNTGELFF
TRBV9	TRBD2	TRBJ2-5	-	TGTGCCAGCAGCGTAGAGTGGGGGAGGGGAGAGACCCAGTACTTC	CASSVEWGRGETQYF
TRBV10-2	-	TRBJ1-1	-	TGCGCCAGCAGTGGGGAGGGAATGTGGACTGAAGCTTTCTTT	CASSGEGMWTEAFF
TRBV21-1	-	TRBJ1-5	-	TGTGCCCCCGGCCCGACCAGGGTGGGTCAGCCCCAGCATTTT	CAPGPTRVGQPQHF
TRBV6-1	-	TRBJ1-1	-	TGTGCCAGCAGTTCCAGGGTTTTGGCGAACACTGAAGCTTTCTTT	CASSSRVLANTEAFF